This T cell receptor beta chain was captured by sequencing in a study of T cell changes during pregnancy in multiple sclerosis. The CDR3 sequence is 12 residues long. Trimming cost V 0 bases and J 2 bases, with 2 bases left between them. Germline lookup yields CDR1 SGHVS and CDR2 FQNEAQ. Generated by immunoSEQ multiplex PCR, the TCRdb table keeps only in-frame clones and is missing some. The table records about 32,000 clones, 80% to 90% of them present only once. The V gene is TRBV7-8, the J gene TRBJ2-7, with D hard to call. This specimen consisted of CD8+ T cells from peripheral blood mononuclear cells, obtained in the second trimester of pregnancy. The receptor was isolated from a female donor with multiple sclerosis, enrolled in a pregnancy study. The CDR3 nucleotides read TGTGCCAGCAGCTTAGCTACCTACGAGCAGTACTTC. Translating gives CASSLATYEQYF.